This TCR beta chain was documented in a study of blood T cell repertoires in COVID-19. Study at large: Acute-phase and convalescent COVID-19 samples originated in the United States, Italy and Spain.

The CDR3 runs to 15 residues. V shed 1 base and J 2 bases; nucleotides not matched to a gene: 2. The germline CDR1 and CDR2 sequences are LNHDA and SQIVND (reference sequence). Followed over time, Seattle patients had been enrolled while infection was active. Authors' data handling: From reference gene primer amplification, estimates of nucleated cell counts were derived. The method was immunoSEQ multiplex PCR; TCRdb's version includes in-frame clones alone and lacks a portion of them. D and trimming were read from the DNA, whereas the V and J calls and clone size are those reported in that table. The table shows fewer than 700,000 clones, with 85% to 90% occurring only once.

The source material was peripheral blood. The source of this sequence is a woman between 45 and 65 years old with COVID-19, enrolled during active disease. The chain joins TRBV19 to TRBJ2-3; TRBD2 aligns across 8 bases. CDR3 amino acids: CASSIVAGPTDTQYF. In nucleotides, the CDR3 is TGTGCCAGTAGTATAGTAGCGGGGCCCACAGATACGCAGTATTTT.